The 32 T cell receptor beta chains given below trace back to one sample, sequenced in a study of monozygotic twins with inflammatory bowel disease. TCRdb reprocessed the 5' RACE reads and reports one entry per CDR3 protein, with no DNA. Its table records around 380,000 distinct CDR3 sequences. Sequences were obtained from blood. These receptors were obtained from a human donor with ulcerative colitis or Crohn's disease, or a healthy co-twin of an affected twin (not recorded which).

The chain carries TRBV11-2 and TRBJ2-5; TCRdb lists TRBD2, though no DNA is available to test this call. The CDR3 contains 16 residues. Per germline, CDR1 SGHAT and CDR2 FQNNGV. CDR3 in amino acids: CASSLVYQEGDQGQYF.

This rearrangement joins TRBV4-2 to TRBJ2-3; the D call of TRBD2 rests on TCRdb alone, since no DNA is present to check it. Germline values: CDR1 LGHNA, CDR2 YNFKEQ. The CDR3 is made up of 17 amino acids. CDR3: CASSPMGASGGTDTQYF.

V is TRBV19 and J is TRBJ2-5; TCRdb reports TRBD2, a call that lacks DNA to check it against. The CDR3 runs 14 residues. The germline gives CDR1 LNHDA, CDR2 SQIVND (reference sequence). This CDR3 reads CASSRSGRPETQYF.

The rearrangement joins TRBV11-2 to TRBJ1-2. The CDR3 has 13 residues. Per germline, CDR1 SGHAT and CDR2 FQNNGV. The CDR3 is CASRSLGVPGYTF. Using reference TRBV11-2 and TRBJ1-2 for the parts outside the CDR3, the full variable domain is EAGVAQSPRYKIIEKRQSVAFWCNPISGHATLYWYQQILGQGPKLLIQFQNNGVVDDSQLPKDRFSAERLKGVDSTLKIQPAKLEDSAVYLCASRSLGVPGYTFGSGTRLTVV.

The rearrangement uses TRBV7-3 and TRBJ1-1. Looked up from germline, CDR1 is SGHTA and CDR2 is FQGTGA. CDR3 length: 14 residues. The CDR3 region is CASSLEGPNTEAFF.

The V and J genes are TRBV6-1 and TRBJ1-1; the TCRdb call, TRBD1, lacks DNA for checking. This CDR3 spans 18 amino acids. Per the germline V gene, CDR1 is MNHNS and CDR2 is SASEGT. The CDR3 sequence: CASSEALVILGGGTEAFF.

The CDR3 spells CASTRERWTDTQYF. The V gene is TRBV12-3 or TRBV12-4, the J gene TRBJ2-3; TCRdb picks TRBD1, but there is no DNA to check that call. The CDR3 is 14 amino acids.

The chain has TRBV21-1 and TRBJ2-5. TRBV21-1 is described as a pseudogene. The CDR3 has 13 amino acids. The CDR3 here is CASSKDQEETQYF.

The chain is built from TRBV29-1 and TRBJ2-1; TCRdb proposes TRBD2, but this gene call is untestable without DNA. The CDR3 spans 13 residues. Germline V gene lookup returns CDR1 SQVTM and CDR2 ANQGSEA. The CDR3 loop reads CSVVASGYNEQFF.

The chain recombines TRBV7-2 with TRBJ2-5. This CDR3 region has 14 residues. In germline, CDR1 is SGHTA, CDR2 FQGNSA. The CDR3 loop reads CASSSIGVGETQYF.

The V and J genes are TRBV19 and TRBJ2-3. CDR3 size: 13 residues. Per the germline V gene, CDR1 is LNHDA and CDR2 is SQIVND (reference sequence). CDR3 sequence reads: CASSIDHGDTQYF.

The V call is TRBV7-9, the J call TRBJ2-1; the TRBD1 assignment by TCRdb is unverifiable without DNA. Germline values: CDR1 SEHNR, CDR2 FQNEAQ (reference sequence). The CDR3 is 16 amino acids. This CDR3 reads CASSFNLGRGPNEQFF.

The chain uses TRBV9 and TRBJ1-3; no DNA is available, so the TRBD1 call from TCRdb remains unchecked. This CDR3 is 14 amino acids long. Germline V lookup: CDR1 SGDLS, CDR2 YYNGEE. The CDR3 protein is CASSVRTGGNTIYF.

V and J are TRBV27 and TRBJ1-2. Germline V gene lookup returns CDR1 MNHEY and CDR2 SMNVEV (reference sequence). The CDR3 runs 13 residues. CDR3 protein: CASSRTASYGYTF.

The chain is built from TRBV15 and TRBJ2-1; the TCRdb call, TRBD1, lacks DNA for checking. There are 13 residues in the CDR3. From germline, CDR1 is LNHNV and CDR2 YYDKDF (reference sequence). Here the CDR3 reads CATSTGDHNEQFF.

The chain combines TRBV5-1 with TRBJ2-5; the TCRdb call, TRBD1, lacks DNA for checking. The germline V gene has CDR1 SGHRS and CDR2 YFSETQ. The CDR3 has 15 amino acids. The CDR3 sequence is CASSLASGGQETQYF. The full variable domain, in which reference TRBV5-1 and TRBJ2-5 provide the parts outside the CDR3, is KAGVTQTPRYLIKTRGQQVTLSCSPISGHRSVSWYQQTPGQGLQFLFEYFSETQRNKGNFPGRFSGRQFSNSRSEMNVSTLELGDSALYLCASSLASGGQETQYFGPGTRLLVL.

This rearrangement joins TRBV29-1 to TRBJ1-1; the D gene TCRdb calls, TRBD1, cannot be checked with no DNA. The CDR3 loop spans 14 amino acids. Germline V gives CDR1 SQVTM, CDR2 ANQGSEA. The CDR3 protein is CSAQVTQGATEAFF.

The chain carries TRBV20-1 and TRBJ2-1; TCRdb reports TRBD1, a call that lacks DNA to check it against. This CDR3 has 14 amino acids. CDR1 and CDR2 from the germline V gene are DFQATT and SNEGSKA (reference sequence). The CDR3: CSARERGLGDEQFF.

The chain employs TRBV30 and TRBJ2-3. The CDR3 spans 16 residues. CDR1 and CDR2 from the germline V gene are GTSNPN and SVGIG (reference sequence). CDR3 sequence: CAWSVSAPSSTDTQYF. Combining the CDR3 with reference TRBV30 and TRBJ2-3 gives the whole variable domain SQTIHQWPATLVQPVGSPLSLECTVEGTSNPNLYWYRQAAGRGLQLLFYSVGIGQISSEVPQNLSASRPQDRQFILSSKKLLLSDSGFYLCAWSVSAPSSTDTQYFGPGTRLTVL.

The genes are TRBV9 and TRBJ1-1. Germline V gene sequence: CDR1 SGDLS, CDR2 YYNGEE. CDR3 length: 14 residues. The CDR3 sequence is CASSAPDLGTEAFF.

V usage is TRBV7-3 and J usage is TRBJ2-1; without DNA, the TCRdb call of TRBD2 cannot be checked. Germline CDR1 and CDR2: SGHTA and FQGTGA. The CDR3 covers 15 residues. The CDR3 spells CASSPSGDSYNEQFF.

The rearrangement uses TRBV14 and TRBJ1-2. Germline V gene lookup returns CDR1 SGHDN and CDR2 FVKESK. The CDR3 contains 15 residues. The CDR3 is CASSQVGREYYGYTF.

The gene calls are TRBV7-2 and TRBJ1-1; the TRBD1 assignment by TCRdb is unverifiable without DNA. This CDR3 comprises 14 residues. Germline lookup yields CDR1 SGHTA and CDR2 FQGNSA. Here the CDR3 reads CASSLMGQGAEAFF.

The chain has TRBV5-1 and TRBJ1-1; with no DNA, the TCRdb D assignment of TRBD1 cannot be verified. The CDR3 loop spans 13 amino acids. Germline lookup yields CDR1 SGHRS and CDR2 YFSETQ. This chain's CDR3 is CASSLQGSAEAFF.

The chain couples TRBV29-1 to TRBJ2-1; as DNA is missing, the TRBD2 call by TCRdb cannot be tested. The CDR3 covers 17 residues. Per the germline V gene, CDR1 is SQVTM and CDR2 is ANQGSEA. CDR3 residues: CSVVGLAGPLLYNEQFF.

The chain combines TRBV20-1 with TRBJ1-2; TCRdb reports TRBD1, a call that lacks DNA to check it against. The CDR3 is 14 residues long. CDR1 DFQATT and CDR2 SNEGSKA come from the germline V gene (reference sequence). CDR3: CSASGSSRLGRYTF.

The chain couples TRBV3-1 to TRBJ2-3; the TCRdb D gene call, TRBD2, has no DNA to confirm it. Germline CDR1 and CDR2: LGHDT and YNNKEL (reference sequence). The CDR3 contains 17 residues. The CDR3 sequence: CASSQGRQRGGTDTQYF.

The V call is TRBV19, the J call TRBJ2-1. This CDR3 has 12 amino acids. The germline V gene has CDR1 LNHDA and CDR2 SQIVND (reference sequence). This chain's CDR3 is CASSIVVSEQFF.

The CDR3: CASSSPGYEQYF. This chain links TRBV7-2 with TRBJ2-7; the D call of TRBD1 rests on TCRdb alone, since no DNA is present to check it. CDR3 size: 12 residues. Germline values: CDR1 SGHTA, CDR2 FQGNSA.

CDR3 sequence reads: CASSSTTSGVSTDTQYF. This rearrangement joins TRBV7-6 to TRBJ2-3; TCRdb selects TRBD2, and the lack of DNA leaves this call unchecked. CDR1 is SGHVS, CDR2 FNYEAQ, per germline. The CDR3 has 17 amino acids.

The gene calls are TRBV30 and TRBJ1-1. Germline CDR1 and CDR2: GTSNPN and SVGIG (reference sequence). The CDR3 contains 16 residues. This CDR3 is CAWRKSGRGRNTEAFF.

This chain links TRBV2 with TRBJ2-3. CDR1 is SNHLY, CDR2 FYNNEI, per germline. The CDR3 length is 12 residues. CDR3 sequence reads: CASGTSTDTQYF.